This TCR beta chain is from a study of cytomegalovirus exposure and HLA in healthy donors. Study observations and caveats: Judged likely to be a sequencing artifact was a cluster of highly shared sequence variants.

The PCR used 60 Vbeta and 13 Jbeta primers. Assay used: immunoSEQ multiplex PCR; TCRdb lists only in-frame clones, some missing. The data contain 120,000 to 150,000 clones, 70% to 85% of them singletons. A note on this clone: Its matching antigen is unknown.

CDR3 length: 14 residues. The germline V and J ends were trimmed by 7 bases and 0 bases, with 12 bases remaining between them. Per germline, CDR1 LNHDA and CDR2 SQIVND (reference sequence). The sequence was collected from a man aged 40-49 years in good health and CMV-seronegative. The chain couples TRBV19 to TRBJ1-2; D ambiguous. The specimen was PBMCs. The CDR3 is CASKSIGANYGYTF. The CDR3 coding sequence is TGTGCCAGTAAATCAATCGGAGCTAACTATGGCTACACCTTC.